This TCR beta chain was identified during a study of blood T cells in healthy people across ages. PCR was performed a second time for about 7 to 11 cycles using a sample-barcoded 5' primer and a J-beta primer mix. Samples each returned at least 2.5 million CDR3-containing paired-end reads. Via MiXCR, TCRdb re-called the 5' RACE reads, giving one row per CDR3 protein. The sample yields around 800,000 distinct CDR3 sequences, roughly 24% seen once. Germline V gives CDR1 SGDLS, CDR2 YYNGEE. Between the trimmed V and J ends, which lost 0 bases and 4 bases, there was a span of 11 bases. The CDR3 totals 15 residues. This sample also appeared in a second study, on T cells of mothers and their children. That work adds: Healthy Caucasian mothers, a few in number, and their six children were the donors.

The clonotype was recovered from a boy between 10 and 17 years old in good health. What was sequenced was blood. The rearrangement joins TRBV9 to TRBJ1-3; unclear D gene. CDR3 bases: TGTGCCAGCAGCGTAGACATGCTTTCCGGAAACACCATATATTTT. The encoded protein is CASSVDMLSGNTIYF.